The 21 T cell receptor beta chains given below trace back to one sample, sequenced in a study of vaccination and CD4 T cells after COVID-19. Time point specified: late sampling 161 to 241 days after vaccination in three convalescent patients. Via MiXCR, TCRdb re-called the PCR reads, giving one row per CDR3 protein. This table holds 25,000 to 30,000 distinct CDR3 sequences, 51% found once. The input for sequencing was CD4+ T cells from blood, taken about 7 months after SARS-CoV-2 vaccination. All receptors derive from a human donor who had recovered from COVID-19.

The chain employs TRBV10-3 and TRBJ1-1; D might be TRBD1 (6 bases). Germline V gives CDR1 ENHRY, CDR2 SYGVKD. V dropped 6 bases and J dropped 11 bases, with 19 bases sitting between them. The CDR3 sequence is 13 residues long. Here the CDR3 reads CAIRTQGIVTAFF. CDR3 sequence (DNA): TGTGCCATCAGAACACAGGGCATCGTAACGGCTTTCTTT.

The CDR3 region is CATSREGGSYNEQFF. The CDR3 DNA sequence: TGTGCCACCAGCAGAGAAGGGGGCTCCTACAATGAGCAGTTCTTC. The chain is built from TRBV15 and TRBJ2-1; the D gene is possibly TRBD1 (6 bases). Trimming removed 0 bases at V and 0 bases at J, with 6 bases between. Germline V gene lookup returns CDR1 LNHNV and CDR2 YYDKDF (reference sequence). The CDR3 has 15 residues.

V is TRBV28 and J is TRBJ2-2, with D perhaps TRBD2 (6 bases). The CDR3 contains 16 residues. Germline CDR1 and CDR2: MDHEN and SYDVKM. V lost 7 bases and J 1 base, leaving 16 bases between the germline ends. CDR3 loop: CASTPRTTLNTGELFF. CDR3 sequence (DNA): TGTGCCAGCACACCCCGGACTACCCTGAACACCGGGGAGCTGTTTTTT.

The gene calls are TRBV20-1 and TRBJ2-2, with a tentative D call TRBD2 (5 bases). The V and J ends lost 1 base and 6 bases respectively, with 12 bases between them. This CDR3 is built from 14 residues. Germline CDR1 is DFQATT and CDR2 is SNEGSKA (reference sequence). CDR3 amino acids: CSARATERAGELFF. CDR3 in DNA: TGCAGTGCTAGAGCTACTGAGAGGGCCGGGGAGCTGTTTTTT.

This clonotype is a singleton in its sample. The gene calls are TRBV7-8 and TRBJ2-7; 8 nucleotides line up with TRBD2. This CDR3 has 15 residues. Germline V CDR1 and CDR2: SGHVS, FQNEAQ. With 4 bases clipped from V and 7 bases from J, the junction kept 12 bases outside the gene matches. This chain's CDR3 is CASSSRNRLAREQYF. In DNA, the CDR3 is TGTGCCAGCAGCTCAAGAAACCGACTAGCGCGGGAGCAGTACTTC.

The chain is built from TRBV6-1 and TRBJ2-1; 8 bases agree with TRBD2. J was trimmed by 1 base and V by 6 bases; bases with no gene match: 5. CDR3 size: 15 residues. Germline V gene sequence: CDR1 MNHNS, CDR2 SASEGT. The CDR3 region is CASRGIAGSYNEQFF. DNA of the CDR3: TGTGCCAGCAGGGGAATAGCGGGATCCTACAATGAGCAGTTCTTC.

The rearrangement uses TRBV30 and TRBJ2-5, with D possibly matching TRBD2 (5 bases). This CDR3 is 12 amino acids long. The germline CDR1 and CDR2 sequences are GTSNPN and SVGIG (reference sequence). The V end was cut by 0 bases, the J end by 4 bases, with 6 bases between. The chain's CDR3 is CAWSVLGETQYF. The CDR3 DNA reads TGTGCCTGGAGTGTACTAGGAGAGACCCAGTACTTC.

J is TRBJ2-3 and V is TRBV7-6; a weak D match, TRBD2 (6 bases). V lost 3 bases and J 5 bases, leaving 18 bases between the germline ends. CDR3 length equals 16 residues. Germline CDR1 SGHVS, CDR2 FNYEAQ. Here the CDR3 DNA reads TGTGCCAGCAGCTTTGCGGAGGGCCTAGGTATAGATACGCAGTATTTT. It translates to CASSFAEGLGIDTQYF.

The genes are TRBV27 and TRBJ2-7, with 10 bases matching TRBD2. The V gene's germline CDR1 is MNHEY and CDR2 SMNVEV (reference sequence). The V and J ends lost 5 bases and 3 bases, in that order; junction bases with no gene match: 16. The CDR3 has 18 residues. The CDR3 region is CASSREPLIAGGRYEQYF. CDR3 sequence (DNA): TGTGCCAGCAGTCGTGAGCCTTTAATAGCGGGAGGTCGCTACGAGCAGTACTTC.

The chain links TRBV6-2 or TRBV6-3 to TRBJ1-2, with TRBD1 identical over 7 bases. The V segment lost 9 bases and the J segment 6 bases; nucleotides outside the gene matches: 13. The CDR3 covers 14 residues. Germline loops: CDR1 MNHEY, CDR2 SVGEGT. The CDR3 loop reads CASTGQVLSHGYTF. CDR3 in DNA: TGTGCCAGTACTGGACAGGTTTTGTCTCATGGCTACACCTTC.

CDR3 coding DNA: TGCGCCAGCAGCCAATTACTCTGGGGGGCCCAGTACTTC. Translating it yields CASSQLLWGAQYF. V gene TRBV4-1 combines with J gene TRBJ2-5; D perhaps matches TRBD2 (6 bases). V dropped 2 bases and J dropped 9 bases, with 13 bases sitting between them. In germline, CDR1 is MGHRA, CDR2 YSYEKL. The CDR3 length is 13 residues.

The rearrangement links TRBV27 to TRBJ1-5; weak D call: TRBD1 (5 bases). Germline loops: CDR1 MNHEY, CDR2 SMNVEV (reference sequence). The CDR3 is 14 amino acids. V lost 1 base to trimming and J lost 6 bases, with 10 bases between them. The CDR3 bases are TGTGCCAGCAGTTTATGGGGCCCGGGTCAGCCCCAGCATTTT. It is translated as CASSLWGPGQPQHF.

The CDR3 spells CSARDSHREGTDTQYF. DNA for the CDR3: TGCAGTGCTAGAGATTCGCATCGGGAGGGCACAGATACGCAGTATTTT. The gene calls are TRBV20-1 and TRBJ2-3; TRBD2 aligns across 7 bases. Germline V gene data show CDR1 as DFQATT and CDR2 as SNEGSKA (reference sequence). The CDR3 runs 16 residues. Losses at the gene ends were 0 bases for V and 1 base for J; bases not matched to a gene: 7.

The rearrangement uses TRBV6-1 and TRBJ1-5, with D maybe TRBD1 (6 bases). CDR3 length equals 15 residues. The V end was cut by 7 bases, the J end by 1 base, with 14 bases between. The germline CDR1 and CDR2 sequences are MNHNS and SASEGT. The CDR3 DNA follows: TGTGCCAGCACATACAGGGCCTTGAGCAATCAGCCCCAGCATTTT. This translates into CASTYRALSNQPQHF.

This clonotype is termed medium-sized. V usage is TRBV6-2 or TRBV6-3 and J usage is TRBJ2-2; no firm D call. Germline CDR1 is MNHEY and CDR2 is SVGEGT. This CDR3 comprises 13 residues. V gave up 0 bases and J gave up 4 bases, with 3 bases separating them. The CDR3: CASSYSTTGELFF. CDR3 coding DNA: TGTGCCAGCAGTTACTCGACCACCGGGGAGCTGTTTTTT.

The chain couples TRBV7-2 to TRBJ2-3, with 10 nucleotides matching TRBD1. The V gene's germline CDR1 is SGHTA and CDR2 FQGNSA. V dropped 1 base and J dropped 0; count of bases not matched to a gene: 4. The CDR3 covers 17 residues. This CDR3 reads CASSLVGGQGSTDTQYF. The CDR3 DNA reads TGTGCCAGCAGCTTAGTTGGGGGACAGGGGAGCACAGATACGCAGTATTTT.

This chain links TRBV6-5 with TRBJ2-1; maybe TRBD2 (7 bases). This CDR3 contains 15 residues. Germline V gene lookup returns CDR1 MNHEY and CDR2 SVGAGI. V was shortened by 0 bases and J by 10 bases, with 16 bases between the two germline ends. The CDR3 here is CASSYSSSGGGEQFF. DNA of the CDR3: TGTGCCAGCAGTTACTCGTCTAGCGGAGGGGGGGAGCAGTTCTTC.

The genes are TRBV10-3 and TRBJ2-5; 10 positions agree with TRBD2. V shed 4 bases and J 5 bases; nucleotides not matched to a gene: 7. CDR3 size: 15 residues. The V gene's germline CDR1 is ENHRY and CDR2 SYGVKD. This CDR3 is CAISVHLAGEETQYF. The CDR3 region has the DNA TGTGCCATCAGTGTCCATCTAGCGGGAGAGGAGACCCAGTACTTC.

This rearrangement joins TRBV7-6 to TRBJ1-2, with D tentatively TRBD1 (5 bases). The V gene's germline CDR1 is SGHVS and CDR2 FNYEAQ. V lost 5 bases to trimming and J lost 0 bases, with 16 bases between them. The CDR3 extends over 16 amino acids. For the CDR3, the DNA is TGTGCCAGCAGCCCCACCGGGCGGGGCGCTAACTATGGCTACACCTTC. Protein: CASSPTGRGANYGYTF.

The CDR3 is CSARELGSPGNTIYF. CDR3 in DNA: TGCAGTGCTAGAGAGTTGGGCAGCCCTGGAAACACCATATATTTT. V usage is TRBV20-1 and J usage is TRBJ1-3; D remains ambiguous. V lost 0 bases to trimming and J lost 2 bases, with 11 bases between them. CDR3 length: 15 residues. The germline CDR1 and CDR2 sequences are DFQATT and SNEGSKA (reference sequence).

The J gene is TRBJ2-1, the V gene TRBV18, with a weak D call TRBD1 (6 bases). This CDR3 region has 13 residues. Germline V gives CDR1 KGHSH, CDR2 LQKENI. Between the trimmed V and J ends, which lost 2 bases and 6 bases, there was a span of 8 bases. The CDR3 nucleotides are TGTGCCAGCTCACCAGGGACAAGCAATGAGCAGTTCTTC. It translates to CASSPGTSNEQFF.